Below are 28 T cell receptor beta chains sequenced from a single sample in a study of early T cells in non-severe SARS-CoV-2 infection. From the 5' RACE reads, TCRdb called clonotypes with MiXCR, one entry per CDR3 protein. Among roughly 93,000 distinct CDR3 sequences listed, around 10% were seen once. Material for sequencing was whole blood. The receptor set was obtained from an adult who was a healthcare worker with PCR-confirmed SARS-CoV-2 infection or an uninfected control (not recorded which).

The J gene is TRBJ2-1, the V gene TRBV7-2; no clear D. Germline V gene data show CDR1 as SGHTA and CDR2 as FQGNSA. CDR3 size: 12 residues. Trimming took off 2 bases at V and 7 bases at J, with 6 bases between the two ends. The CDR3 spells CASSLTRNEQFF. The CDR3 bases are TGTGCCAGCAGCTTAACACGGAATGAGCAGTTCTTC.

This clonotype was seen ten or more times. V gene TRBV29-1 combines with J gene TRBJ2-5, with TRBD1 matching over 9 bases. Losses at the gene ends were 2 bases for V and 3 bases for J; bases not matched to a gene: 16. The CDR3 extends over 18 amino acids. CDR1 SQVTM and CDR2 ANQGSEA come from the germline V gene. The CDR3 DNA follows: TGCAGCGTTGAATTGTTTTGGGGACAGGGAAGGGTGAAAGAGACCCAGTACTTC. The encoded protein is CSVELFWGQGRVKETQYF.

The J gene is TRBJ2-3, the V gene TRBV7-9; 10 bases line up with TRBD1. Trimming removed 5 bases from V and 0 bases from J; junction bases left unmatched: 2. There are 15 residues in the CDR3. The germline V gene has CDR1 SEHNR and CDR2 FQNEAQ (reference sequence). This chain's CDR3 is CASSQGQGSTDTQYF. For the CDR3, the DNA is TGTGCCAGCAGCCAGGGACAGGGGAGCACAGATACGCAGTATTTT.

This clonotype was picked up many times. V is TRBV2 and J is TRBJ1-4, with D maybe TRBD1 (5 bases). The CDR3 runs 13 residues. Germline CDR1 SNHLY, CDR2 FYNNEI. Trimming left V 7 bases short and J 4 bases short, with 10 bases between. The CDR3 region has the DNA TGTGCCAGCACCGGGACTGATAATGAAAAACTGTTTTTT. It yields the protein CASTGTDNEKLFF.

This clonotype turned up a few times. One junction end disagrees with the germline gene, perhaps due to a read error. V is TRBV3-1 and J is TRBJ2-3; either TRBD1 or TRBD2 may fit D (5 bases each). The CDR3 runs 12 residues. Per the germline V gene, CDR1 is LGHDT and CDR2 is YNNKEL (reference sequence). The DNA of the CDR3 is TGTGCCAGCAACCAAGAGGGGGATACGCAGTATTTT. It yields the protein CASNQEGDTQYF.

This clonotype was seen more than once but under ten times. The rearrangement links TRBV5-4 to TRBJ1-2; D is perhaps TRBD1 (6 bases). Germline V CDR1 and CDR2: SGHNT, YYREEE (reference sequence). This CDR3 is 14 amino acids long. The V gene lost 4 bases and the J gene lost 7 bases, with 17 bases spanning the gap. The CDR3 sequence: CASSTGQPSVGYTF. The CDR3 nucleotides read TGTGCCAGCAGCACAGGACAGCCATCCGTTGGCTACACCTTC.

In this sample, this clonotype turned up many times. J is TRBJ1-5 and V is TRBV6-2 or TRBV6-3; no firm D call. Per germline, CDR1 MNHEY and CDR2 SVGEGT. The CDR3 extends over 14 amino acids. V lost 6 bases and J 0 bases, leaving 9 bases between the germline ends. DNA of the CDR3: TGTGCCAGCAGCCAGAGCTATAGCAATCAGCCCCAGCATTTT. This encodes CASSQSYSNQPQHF.

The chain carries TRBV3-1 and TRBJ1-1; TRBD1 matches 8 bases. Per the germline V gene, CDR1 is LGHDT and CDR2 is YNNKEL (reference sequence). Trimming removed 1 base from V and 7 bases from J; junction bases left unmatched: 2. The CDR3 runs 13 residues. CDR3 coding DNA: TGTGCCAGCAGCCAAGGACAGGGGATTGAAGCTTTCTTT. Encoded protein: CASSQGQGIEAFF.

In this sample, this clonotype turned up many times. The CDR3 DNA reads as TGTGCCAGCAGCCCACTAGCGTATGAGACCCAGTACTTC. This codes for CASSPLAYETQYF. V usage is TRBV7-2 and J usage is TRBJ2-5; 7 positions agree with TRBD2. With 5 bases clipped from V and 5 bases from J, the junction kept 5 bases outside the gene matches. The germline V gene encodes CDR1 SGHTA and CDR2 FQGNSA. This CDR3 spans 13 amino acids.

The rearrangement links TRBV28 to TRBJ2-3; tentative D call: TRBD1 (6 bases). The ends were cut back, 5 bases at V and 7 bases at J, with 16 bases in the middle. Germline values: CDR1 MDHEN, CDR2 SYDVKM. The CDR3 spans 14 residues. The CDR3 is CASSQTGRGNTQYF. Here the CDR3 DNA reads TGTGCCAGCAGTCAGACAGGTCGAGGGAATACGCAGTATTTT. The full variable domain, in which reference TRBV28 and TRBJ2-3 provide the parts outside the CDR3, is DVKVTQSSRYLVKRTGEKVFLECVQDMDHENMFWYRQDPGLGLRLIYFSYDVKMKEKGDIPEGYSVSREKKERFSLILESASTNQTSMYLCASSQTGRGNTQYFGPGTRLTVL.

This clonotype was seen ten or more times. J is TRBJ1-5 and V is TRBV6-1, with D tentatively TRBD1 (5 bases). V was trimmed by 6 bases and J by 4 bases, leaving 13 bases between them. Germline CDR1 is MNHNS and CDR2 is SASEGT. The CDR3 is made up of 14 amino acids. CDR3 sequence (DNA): TGTGCCAGCAGCGAAAGGGGCAGGAATCAGCCCCAGCATTTT. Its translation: CASSERGRNQPQHF.

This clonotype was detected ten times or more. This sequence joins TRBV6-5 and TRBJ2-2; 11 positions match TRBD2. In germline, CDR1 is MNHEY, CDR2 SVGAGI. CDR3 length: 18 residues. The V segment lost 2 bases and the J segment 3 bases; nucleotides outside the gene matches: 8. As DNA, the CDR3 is TGTGCCAGCAGTTACCAAATTCTAGCGGGAGGTTACACCGGGGAGCTGTTTTTT. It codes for CASSYQILAGGYTGELFF.

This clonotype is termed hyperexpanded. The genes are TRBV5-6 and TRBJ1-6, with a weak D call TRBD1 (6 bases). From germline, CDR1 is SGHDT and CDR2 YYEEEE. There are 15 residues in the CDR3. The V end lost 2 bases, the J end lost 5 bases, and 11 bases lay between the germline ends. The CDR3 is CASSLLGQNNSPLHF. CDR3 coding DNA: TGTGCCAGCAGCTTACTAGGACAGAATAATTCACCCCTCCACTTT.

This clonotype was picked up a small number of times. CDR3 coding DNA: TGTGCCAGCAGCCTGCCAAGGGGCGCGAACACCGGGGAGCTGTTTTTT. Translating it yields CASSLPRGANTGELFF. The chain links TRBV9 to TRBJ2-2, with a possible D match to TRBD1 (5 bases). The CDR3 is 16 amino acids. The V gene's germline CDR1 is SGDLS and CDR2 YYNGEE. The V end lost 4 bases, the J end lost 0 bases, and 13 bases lay between the germline ends. The full variable domain, with the rest looked up from reference TRBV9 and TRBJ2-2, is DSGVTQTPKHLITATGQRVTLRCSPRSGDLSVYWYQQSLDQGLQFLIQYYNGEERAKGNILERFSAQQFPDLHSELNLSSLELGDSALYFCASSLPRGANTGELFFGEGSRLTVL.

The CDR3 DNA is TGCGCCAGCAACGGAGGGGCGGTACGCACAGATACGCAGTATTTT. It is translated as CASNGGAVRTDTQYF. V gene TRBV5-1 combines with J gene TRBJ2-3; perhaps TRBD2 as D (6 bases). Trimming removed 6 bases from V and 1 base from J, with 15 bases in between. Germline CDR1 SGHRS, CDR2 YFSETQ. The CDR3 extends over 15 amino acids.

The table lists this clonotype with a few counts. The CDR3: CSALGQGKPEQYF. CDR3 bases: TGCAGTGCTCTCGGACAGGGAAAACCCGAGCAGTACTTC. V and J are TRBV20-1 and TRBJ2-7; TRBD1 matches 8 bases. The CDR3 has 13 amino acids. The trim removed 5 bases at V and 6 bases at J, leaving 9 bases unmatched. Germline V gene lookup returns CDR1 DFQATT and CDR2 SNEGSKA (reference sequence).

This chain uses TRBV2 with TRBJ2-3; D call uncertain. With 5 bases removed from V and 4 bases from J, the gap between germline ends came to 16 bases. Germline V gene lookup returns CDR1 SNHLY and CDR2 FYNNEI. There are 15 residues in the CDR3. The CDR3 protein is CASSLRRRPPDTQYF. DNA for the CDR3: TGTGCCAGCAGTCTCCGACGAAGGCCTCCAGATACGCAGTATTTT. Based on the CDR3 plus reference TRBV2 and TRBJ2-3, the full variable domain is EPEVTQTPSHQVTQMGQEVILRCVPISNHLYFYWYRQILGQKVEFLVSFYNNEISEKSEIFDDQFSVERPDGSNFTLKIRSTKLEDSAMYFCASSLRRRPPDTQYFGPGTRLTVL.

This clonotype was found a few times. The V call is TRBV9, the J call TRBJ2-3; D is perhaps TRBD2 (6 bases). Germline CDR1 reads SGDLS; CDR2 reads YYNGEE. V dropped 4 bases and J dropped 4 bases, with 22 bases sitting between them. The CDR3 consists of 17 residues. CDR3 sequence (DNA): TGTGCCAGCAGCCCCCCCTACGGGAGTGGGGGGTCAGATACGCAGTATTTT. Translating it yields CASSPPYGSGGSDTQYF.

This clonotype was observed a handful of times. In nucleotides, the CDR3 is TGCAGTGCTAGACCAGAGGGGGAGGCCCTCAGGAAACTGTTTTTT. Its protein product is CSARPEGEALRKLFF. V gene TRBV20-1 combines with J gene TRBJ1-4; maybe TRBD1 (6 bases). The V and J ends lost 2 bases and 11 bases respectively, with 21 bases between them. Germline lookup yields CDR1 DFQATT and CDR2 SNEGSKA (reference sequence). This CDR3 region has 15 residues.

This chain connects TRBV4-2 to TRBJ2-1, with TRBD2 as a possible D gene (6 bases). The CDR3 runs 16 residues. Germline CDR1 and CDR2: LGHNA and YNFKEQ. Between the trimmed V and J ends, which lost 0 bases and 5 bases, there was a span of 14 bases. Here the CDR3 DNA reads TGTGCCAGCAGCCAAGATAGCGCGGGGCAGGACAATGAGCAGTTCTTC. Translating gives CASSQDSAGQDNEQFF.

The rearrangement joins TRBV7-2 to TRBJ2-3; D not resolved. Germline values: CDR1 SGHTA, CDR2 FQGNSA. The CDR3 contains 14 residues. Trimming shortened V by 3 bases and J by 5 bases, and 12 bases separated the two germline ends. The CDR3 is CASSFRATRDTQYF. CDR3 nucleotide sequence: TGTGCCAGCAGCTTTAGGGCGACCCGAGATACGCAGTATTTT.

CDR3 nucleotide sequence: TGCGCCAGCAGCCCGGGCGAACTTGCCCAGCAGTACTTC. Protein product: CASSPGELAQQYF. The rearrangement links TRBV10-2 to TRBJ2-7; D not certain. This CDR3 region has 13 residues. Germline CDR1 and CDR2: WSHSY and SAAADI. V was pared by 6 bases and J by 8 bases, with 17 bases between.

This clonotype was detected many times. CDR3 DNA sequence: TGCAGCGTTGAAGAGCAGGGGAACACTGAAGCTTTCTTT. Amino acid sequence: CSVEEQGNTEAFF. The chain combines TRBV29-1 with TRBJ1-1, with a weak D call TRBD1 (5 bases). Germline values: CDR1 SQVTM, CDR2 ANQGSEA. Trimming took 0 bases from V and 1 from J, leaving 6 bases between them. The CDR3 runs 13 residues.

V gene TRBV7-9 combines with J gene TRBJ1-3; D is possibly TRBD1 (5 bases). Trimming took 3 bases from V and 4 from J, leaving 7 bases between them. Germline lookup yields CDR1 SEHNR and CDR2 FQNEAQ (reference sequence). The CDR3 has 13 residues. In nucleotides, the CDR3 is TGTGCCAGCAGCTTTACAGGAGGAAACACCATATATTTT. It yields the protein CASSFTGGNTIYF.

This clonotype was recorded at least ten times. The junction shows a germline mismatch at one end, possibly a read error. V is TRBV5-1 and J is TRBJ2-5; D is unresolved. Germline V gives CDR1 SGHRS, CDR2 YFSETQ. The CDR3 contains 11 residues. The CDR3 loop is CASSFQETQYF. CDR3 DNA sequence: TGTGCCAGCAGTTTTCAAGAGACCCAGTACTTC.

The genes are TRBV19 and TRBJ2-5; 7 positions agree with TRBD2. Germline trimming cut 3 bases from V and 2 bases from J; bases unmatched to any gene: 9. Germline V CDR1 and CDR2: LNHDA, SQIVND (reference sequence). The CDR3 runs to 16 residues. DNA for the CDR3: TGTGCCAGTAGTATTATTCTAGCGGTGACTCAAGAGACCCAGTACTTC. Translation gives CASSIILAVTQETQYF.

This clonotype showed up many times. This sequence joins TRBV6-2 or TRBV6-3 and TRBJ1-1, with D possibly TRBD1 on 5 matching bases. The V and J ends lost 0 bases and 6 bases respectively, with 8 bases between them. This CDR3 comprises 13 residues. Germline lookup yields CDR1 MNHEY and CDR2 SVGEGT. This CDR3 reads CASSYSQVPEAFF. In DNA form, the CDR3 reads TGTGCCAGCAGTTACTCACAGGTTCCTGAAGCTTTCTTT.

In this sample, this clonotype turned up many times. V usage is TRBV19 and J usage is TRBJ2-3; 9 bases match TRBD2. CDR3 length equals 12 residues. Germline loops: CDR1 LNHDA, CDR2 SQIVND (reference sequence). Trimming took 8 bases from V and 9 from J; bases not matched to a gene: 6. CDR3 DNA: TGTGCCAGTGGACTAGCGAGCCAAACGCAGTATTTT. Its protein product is CASGLASQTQYF.